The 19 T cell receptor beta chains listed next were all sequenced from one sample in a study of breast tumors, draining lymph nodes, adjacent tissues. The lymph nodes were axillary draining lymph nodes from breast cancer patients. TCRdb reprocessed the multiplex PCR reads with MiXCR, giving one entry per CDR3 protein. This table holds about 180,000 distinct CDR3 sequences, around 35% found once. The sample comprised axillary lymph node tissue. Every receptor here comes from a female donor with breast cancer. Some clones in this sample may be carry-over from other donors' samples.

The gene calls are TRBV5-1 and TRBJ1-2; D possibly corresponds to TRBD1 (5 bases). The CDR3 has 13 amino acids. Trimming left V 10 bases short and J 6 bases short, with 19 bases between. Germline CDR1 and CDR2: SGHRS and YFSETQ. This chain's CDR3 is CAVGARGRDGYTF. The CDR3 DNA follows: TGCGCCGTTGGTGCTAGGGGTCGGGATGGCTACACCTTC.

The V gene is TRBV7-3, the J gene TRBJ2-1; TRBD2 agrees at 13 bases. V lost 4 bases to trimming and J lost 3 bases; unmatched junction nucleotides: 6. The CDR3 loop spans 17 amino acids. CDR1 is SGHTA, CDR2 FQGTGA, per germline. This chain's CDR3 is CASSSRTSGSFYNEQFF. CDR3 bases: TGTGCCAGCAGCTCCCGGACTAGCGGGAGTTTCTACAATGAGCAGTTCTTC. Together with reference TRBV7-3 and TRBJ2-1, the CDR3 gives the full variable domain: GAGVSQTPSNKVTEKGKYVELRCDPISGHTALYWYRQSLGQGPEFLIYFQGTGAADDSGLPNDRFFAVRPEGSVSTLKIQRTERGDSAVYLCASSSRTSGSFYNEQFFGPGTRLTVL.

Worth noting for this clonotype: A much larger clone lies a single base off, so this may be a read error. The CDR3 here is CASSFKGSYGYTF. The CDR3, as DNA: TGTGCCAGCAGTTTCAAGGGATCCTATGGCTACACCTTC. The rearrangement uses TRBV12-3 or TRBV12-4 and TRBJ1-2; no reliable D call. V was pared by 3 bases and J by 4 bases, with 9 bases between. The CDR3 consists of 13 residues.

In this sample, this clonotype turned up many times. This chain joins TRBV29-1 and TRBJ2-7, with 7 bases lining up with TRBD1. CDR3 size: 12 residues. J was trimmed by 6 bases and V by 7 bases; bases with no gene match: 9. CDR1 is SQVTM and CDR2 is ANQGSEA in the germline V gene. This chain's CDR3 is CSDPDRVSEQYF. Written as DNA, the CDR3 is TGCAGCGACCCCGACAGGGTAAGCGAGCAGTACTTC.

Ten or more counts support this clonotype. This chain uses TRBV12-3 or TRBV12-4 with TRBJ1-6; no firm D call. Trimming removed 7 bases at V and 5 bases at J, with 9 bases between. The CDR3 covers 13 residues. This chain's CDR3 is CASKDGNNSPLHF. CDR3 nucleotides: TGTGCCAGCAAGGACGGGAATAATTCACCCCTCCACTTT.

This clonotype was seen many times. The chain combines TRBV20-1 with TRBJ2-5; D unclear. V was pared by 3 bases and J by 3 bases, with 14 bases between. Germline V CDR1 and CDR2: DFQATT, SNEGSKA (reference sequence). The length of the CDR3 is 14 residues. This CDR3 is CSARPHGIEETQYF. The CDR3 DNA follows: TGCAGTGCTAGGCCCCACGGCATCGAAGAGACCCAGTACTTC.

Here the CDR3 reads CSATTAGGKTTQYF. CDR3 bases: TGCAGTGCCACCACGGCGGGGGGGAAGACGACCCAGTACTTC. The rearrangement joins TRBV20-1 to TRBJ2-5, with TRBD2 identical over 9 bases. V gave up 6 bases and J gave up 7 bases; unmatched junction bases: 12. Germline loops: CDR1 DFQATT, CDR2 SNEGSKA (reference sequence). The CDR3 is 14 amino acids.

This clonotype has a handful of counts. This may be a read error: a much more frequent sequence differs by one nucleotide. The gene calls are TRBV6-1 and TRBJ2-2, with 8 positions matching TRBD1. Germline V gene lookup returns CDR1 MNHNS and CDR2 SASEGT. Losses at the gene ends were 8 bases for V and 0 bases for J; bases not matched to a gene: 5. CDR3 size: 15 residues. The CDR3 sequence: CASGRTGSNTGELFF. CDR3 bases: TGTGCCAGCGGCCGGACAGGGTCGAACACCGGGGAGCTGTTTTTT.

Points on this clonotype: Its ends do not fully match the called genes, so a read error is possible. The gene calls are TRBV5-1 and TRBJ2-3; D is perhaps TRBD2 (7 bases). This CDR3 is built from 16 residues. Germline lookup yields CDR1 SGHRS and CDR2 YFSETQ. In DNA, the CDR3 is TGCGCCAGCAGTCTAGCGGTTGGGGGCAGCACGGATACGCAGTATTTT. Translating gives CASSLAVGGSTDTQYF.

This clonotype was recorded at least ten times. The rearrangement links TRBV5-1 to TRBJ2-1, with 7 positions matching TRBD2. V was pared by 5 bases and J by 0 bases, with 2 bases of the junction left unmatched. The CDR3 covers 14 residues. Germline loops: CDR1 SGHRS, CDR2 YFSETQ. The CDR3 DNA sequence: TGCGCCAGCAGGGGGGGGAACTCCTACAATGAGCAGTTCTTC. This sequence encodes CASRGGNSYNEQFF.

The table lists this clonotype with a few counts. The CDR3, as DNA: TGTGCCAGCTCACCGTTTGAGGCTAGCGGGGGAGATACGCAGTATTTT. It specifies CASSPFEASGGDTQYF. The chain is built from TRBV18 and TRBJ2-3; TRBD2 matches 10 bases. J lost 5 bases, V lost 3 bases, and 8 bases had no gene match. This CDR3 comprises 16 residues. Germline V CDR1 and CDR2: KGHSH, LQKENI.

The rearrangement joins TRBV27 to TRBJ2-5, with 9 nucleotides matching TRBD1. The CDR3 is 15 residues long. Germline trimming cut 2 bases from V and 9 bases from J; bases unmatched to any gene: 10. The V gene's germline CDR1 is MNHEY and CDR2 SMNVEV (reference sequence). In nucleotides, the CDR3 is TGTGCCAGCAGTTTAAGGGACAGGGCCCTTGGGCCCCAGTACTTC. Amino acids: CASSLRDRALGPQYF.

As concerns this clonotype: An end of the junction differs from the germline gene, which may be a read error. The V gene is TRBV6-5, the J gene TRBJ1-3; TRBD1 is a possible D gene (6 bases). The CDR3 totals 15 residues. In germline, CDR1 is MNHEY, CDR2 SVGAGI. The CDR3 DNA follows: TGTGCCAGCAGACCCCAGGGGACCTCTGGAAACACCACATATTTT. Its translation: CASRPQGTSGNTTYF.

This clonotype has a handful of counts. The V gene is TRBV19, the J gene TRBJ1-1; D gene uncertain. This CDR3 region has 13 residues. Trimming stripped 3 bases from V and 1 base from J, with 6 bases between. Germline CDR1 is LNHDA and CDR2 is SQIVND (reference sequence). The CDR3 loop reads CASSIFQNTEAFF. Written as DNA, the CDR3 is TGTGCCAGTAGTATTTTTCAGAACACTGAAGCTTTCTTT.

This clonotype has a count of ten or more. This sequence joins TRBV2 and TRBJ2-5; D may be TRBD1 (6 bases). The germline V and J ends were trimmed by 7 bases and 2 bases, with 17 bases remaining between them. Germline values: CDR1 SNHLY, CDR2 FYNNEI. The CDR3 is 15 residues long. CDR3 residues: CASTRRTVGQETQYF. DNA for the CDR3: TGTGCCAGCACCCGTAGGACAGTCGGACAAGAGACCCAGTACTTC.

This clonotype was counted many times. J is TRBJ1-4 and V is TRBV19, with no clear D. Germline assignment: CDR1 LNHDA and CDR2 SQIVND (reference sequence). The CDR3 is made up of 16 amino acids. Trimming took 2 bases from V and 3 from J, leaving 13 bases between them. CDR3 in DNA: TGTGCCAGTAGTATATCCCGGCTGAGGGCTAATGAAAAACTGTTTTTT. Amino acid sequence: CASSISRLRANEKLFF.

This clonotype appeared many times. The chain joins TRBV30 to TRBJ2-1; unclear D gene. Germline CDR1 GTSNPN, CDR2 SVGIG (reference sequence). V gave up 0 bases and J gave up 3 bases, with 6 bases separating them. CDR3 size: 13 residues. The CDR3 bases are TGTGCCTGGAGTGTTGACGTCTACAATGAGCAGTTCTTC. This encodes CAWSVDVYNEQFF.

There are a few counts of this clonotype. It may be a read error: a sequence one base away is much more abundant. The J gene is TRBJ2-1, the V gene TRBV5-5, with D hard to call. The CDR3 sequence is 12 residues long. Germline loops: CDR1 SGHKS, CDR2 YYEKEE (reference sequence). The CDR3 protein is CASIRRYTEQFF. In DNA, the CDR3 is TGTGCCAGCATAAGGCGCTACACTGAGCAGTTCTTC.

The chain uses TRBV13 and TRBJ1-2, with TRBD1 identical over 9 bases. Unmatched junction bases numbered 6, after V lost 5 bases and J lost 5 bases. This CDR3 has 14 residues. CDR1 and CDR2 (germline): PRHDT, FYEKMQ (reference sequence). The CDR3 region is CASSTIGQGYGYTF. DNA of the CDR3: TGTGCCAGCAGCACGATAGGACAGGGGTATGGCTACACCTTC. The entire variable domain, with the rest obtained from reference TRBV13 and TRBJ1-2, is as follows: AAGVIQSPRHLIKEKRETATLKCYPIPRHDTVYWYQQGPGQDPQFLISFYEKMQSDKGSIPDRFSAQQFSDYHSELNMSSLELGDSALYFCASSTIGQGYGYTFGSGTRLTVV.